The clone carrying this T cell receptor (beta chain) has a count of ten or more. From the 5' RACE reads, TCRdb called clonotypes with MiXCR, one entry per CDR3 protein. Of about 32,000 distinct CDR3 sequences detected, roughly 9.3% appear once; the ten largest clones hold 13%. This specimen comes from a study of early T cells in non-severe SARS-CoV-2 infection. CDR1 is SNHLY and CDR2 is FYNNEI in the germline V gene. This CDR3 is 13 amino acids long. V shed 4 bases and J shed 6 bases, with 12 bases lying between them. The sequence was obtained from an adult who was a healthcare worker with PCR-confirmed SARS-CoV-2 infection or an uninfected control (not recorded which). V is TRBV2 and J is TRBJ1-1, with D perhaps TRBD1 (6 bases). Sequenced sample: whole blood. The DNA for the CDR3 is TGTGCCAGCAGTGCAGGGGAAAAGGCTGAAGCTTTCTTT. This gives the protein CASSAGEKAEAFF.